A single sample gave rise to the 20 T cell receptor beta chains below, sequenced in a study of cytomegalovirus exposure and HLA in healthy donors. Assay: immunoSEQ multiplex PCR; the TCRdb copy retains only in-frame clones and omits some. The sample lists roughly 120,000 clones, roughly 83% occurring once. The sequencing sample was made of PBMCs. The receptors were gathered from a man younger than 35 in good health and CMV-seronegative.

The chain combines TRBV29-1 with TRBJ2-1; TRBD1 aligns across 9 bases. The CDR3 extends over 13 amino acids. The germline V gene has CDR1 SQVTM and CDR2 ANQGSEA. V shed 7 bases and J 8 bases; nucleotides not matched to a gene: 9. The CDR3 here is CSAGTGLIDEQFF. CDR3 DNA sequence: TGCAGCGCTGGGACAGGGTTGATCGATGAGCAGTTCTTC.

The CDR3 nucleotides read TGTGCCAGCAGCTTATATGGCAGGGGGAATAGCAATCAGCCCCAGCATTTT. Its translation: CASSLYGRGNSNQPQHF. V gene TRBV11-3 combines with J gene TRBJ1-5; 7 nucleotides align to TRBD1. Germline CDR1 and CDR2: SGHNT and YENEEA. The V segment lost 2 bases and the J segment 0 bases; nucleotides outside the gene matches: 7. The CDR3 has 17 residues.

This rearrangement joins TRBV20-1 to TRBJ2-7; D perhaps matches TRBD2 (5 bases). V lost 6 bases and J 7 bases, leaving 13 bases between the germline ends. CDR1 DFQATT and CDR2 SNEGSKA come from the germline V gene (reference sequence). The CDR3 has 11 amino acids. The CDR3 nucleotides are TGCAGTGCGACGGACTCGCGGGAGCAGTACTTC. It specifies CSATDSREQYF.

This CDR3 reads CATARQARYEQYF. The CDR3 DNA reads TGTGCCACTGCCAGACAGGCCCGCTACGAGCAGTACTTC. V usage is TRBV19 and J usage is TRBJ2-7, with D possibly TRBD1 on 6 matching bases. Per germline, CDR1 LNHDA and CDR2 SQIVND (reference sequence). The ends were cut back, 10 bases at V and 3 bases at J, with 16 bases in the middle. There are 13 residues in the CDR3.

The V call is TRBV5-1, the J call TRBJ1-2, with a tentative D call TRBD1 (5 bases). The CDR3 is 15 residues long. Germline CDR1 SGHRS, CDR2 YFSETQ. The V end was cut by 0 bases, the J end by 0 bases, with 9 bases between. CDR3 amino acids: CASSLAGGTNYGYTF. The CDR3 region has the DNA TGCGCCAGCAGCTTGGCTGGGGGGACTAACTATGGCTACACCTTC.

The rearrangement uses TRBV10-3 and TRBJ1-1; D remains ambiguous. In germline, CDR1 is ENHRY, CDR2 SYGVKD. The length of the CDR3 is 13 residues. With 4 bases removed from V and 5 bases from J, the gap between germline ends came to 11 bases. CDR3 region: CAISGGVGTEAFF. CDR3 bases: TGTGCCATCAGTGGCGGGGTTGGGACTGAAGCTTTCTTT.

This clone was found once. V and J are TRBV5-1 and TRBJ2-3, with 8 bases aligning to TRBD2. This CDR3 comprises 15 residues. J gave up 3 bases and V 1 base, and 4 bases lay outside the gene matches. Germline V CDR1 and CDR2: SGHRS, YFSETQ. CDR3 nucleotides: TGCGCCAGCAGCTTGAGGAGCGGGAGAACAGATACGCAGTATTTT. Protein sequence: CASSLRSGRTDTQYF.

The chain has TRBV12-5 and TRBJ1-3; D uncertain. This CDR3 has 16 residues. The V gene's germline CDR1 is LGHNT and CDR2 FRNRAP. Between the trimmed V and J ends, which lost 0 bases and 2 bases, there was a span of 11 bases. The CDR3 sequence: CASGLVVARPGNTIYF. The DNA for the CDR3 is TGTGCTAGTGGTTTGGTCGTGGCCCGCCCTGGAAACACCATATATTTT.

V gene TRBV18 combines with J gene TRBJ2-1; tentative D call: TRBD1 (5 bases). Looked up from germline, CDR1 is KGHSH and CDR2 is LQKENI. V was pared by 2 bases and J by 0 bases, with 8 bases between. The CDR3 contains 15 residues. Here the CDR3 DNA reads TGTGCCAGCTCACCAACAGGCAGCTCCTACAATGAGCAGTTCTTC. It codes for CASSPTGSSYNEQFF.

J is TRBJ1-2 and V is TRBV7-9; D is possibly TRBD1 (6 bases). The germline gives CDR1 SEHNR, CDR2 FQNEAQ (reference sequence). The CDR3 consists of 16 residues. V was clipped by 0 bases and J by 3 bases, with 14 bases between them. CDR3 nucleotides: TGTGCCAGCAGCTTAGCGCGGAAGGGGGATGACTATGGCTACACCTTC. Translating gives CASSLARKGDDYGYTF.

This chain links TRBV7-2 with TRBJ2-5; D gene unclear. Germline CDR1 is SGHTA and CDR2 is FQGNSA. The CDR3 spans 15 residues. With 5 bases removed from V and 0 bases from J, the gap between germline ends came to 13 bases. This CDR3 reads CASSPLPMDQETQYF. The CDR3, as DNA: TGTGCCAGCAGCCCCCTACCAATGGACCAAGAGACCCAGTACTTC.

The CDR3 sequence is CASSFRGYEQYF. The CDR3 DNA reads TGTGCCAGCAGCTTCCGGGGCTACGAGCAGTACTTC. J is TRBJ2-7 and V is TRBV11-2; a possible D gene is TRBD2 (5 bases). CDR1 SGHAT and CDR2 FQNNGV come from the germline V gene. This CDR3 spans 12 amino acids. V lost 3 bases, J lost 3 bases, and 6 bases lay in between.

Here the CDR3 reads CASSQDWGQSGNTIYF. The CDR3 DNA is TGCGCCAGCAGCCAAGATTGGGGACAGTCTGGAAACACCATATATTTT. The genes are TRBV4-1 and TRBJ1-3; TRBD1 matches 7 bases. The CDR3 is made up of 16 amino acids. J lost 1 base, V lost 0 bases, and 3 bases had no gene match. Per the germline V gene, CDR1 is MGHRA and CDR2 is YSYEKL.

This clone was detected only once. The chain employs TRBV10-3 and TRBJ2-2; D is ambiguous. From germline, CDR1 is ENHRY and CDR2 SYGVKD. This CDR3 spans 15 amino acids. Trimming pared 7 bases from V and 2 bases from J, leaving 14 bases between. CDR3 sequence: CAIKWSAANTGELFF. The CDR3 region has the DNA TGTGCCATCAAGTGGTCGGCGGCCAACACCGGGGAGCTGTTTTTT.

The chain uses TRBV2 and TRBJ2-7, with 11 bases lining up with TRBD2. This CDR3 is built from 14 residues. With V trimmed by 6 bases and J by 3 bases, 4 bases remained unmatched. Germline loops: CDR1 SNHLY, CDR2 FYNNEI. The CDR3 bases are TGTGCCAGCAGACCCGGGACTAGCGGCTACGAGCAGTACTTC. Protein product: CASRPGTSGYEQYF. Drawing the rest from reference TRBV2 and TRBJ2-7, the complete variable domain is EPEVTQTPSHQVTQMGQEVILRCVPISNHLYFYWYRQILGQKVEFLVSFYNNEISEKSEIFDDQFSVERPDGSNFTLKIRSTKLEDSAMYFCASRPGTSGYEQYFGPGTRLTVT.

The chain joins TRBV28 to TRBJ2-7, with 8 bases identical to TRBD1. Germline lookup yields CDR1 MDHEN and CDR2 SYDVKM. V dropped 4 bases and J dropped 3; count of bases not matched to a gene: 5. CDR3 size: 14 residues. CDR3 residues: CASSSFDRGYEQYF. DNA for the CDR3: TGTGCCAGCAGTTCCTTCGACAGGGGCTACGAGCAGTACTTC. Using reference TRBV28 and TRBJ2-7 for the parts outside the CDR3, the full variable domain is DVKVTQSSRYLVKRTGEKVFLECVQDMDHENMFWYRQDPGLGLRLIYFSYDVKMKEKGDIPEGYSVSREKKERFSLILESASTNQTSMYLCASSSFDRGYEQYFGPGTRLTVT.

This chain joins TRBV4-2 and TRBJ2-1; 9 nucleotides align to TRBD1. The trim removed 1 base at V and 4 bases at J, leaving 2 bases unmatched. From germline, CDR1 is LGHNA and CDR2 YNFKEQ. This CDR3 has 15 residues. The CDR3: CASSQGTGVYNEQFF. In DNA form, the CDR3 reads TGTGCCAGCAGCCAAGGGACAGGGGTATACAATGAGCAGTTCTTC.

The rearrangement joins TRBV7-9 to TRBJ1-4, with TRBD1 matching over 8 bases. CDR1 is SEHNR and CDR2 is FQNEAQ in the germline V gene (reference sequence). V dropped 7 bases and J dropped 8; count of bases not matched to a gene: 9. The CDR3 totals 14 residues. The CDR3 DNA reads TGTGCCAGCACCACGCAGGGGGCTGGGGAAAAACTGTTTTTT. As protein: CASTTQGAGEKLFF.

V gene TRBV27 combines with J gene TRBJ2-1; a weak D match, TRBD2 (6 bases). Germline CDR1 MNHEY, CDR2 SMNVEV (reference sequence). This CDR3 region has 14 residues. V was trimmed by 5 bases and J by 4 bases, leaving 12 bases between them. The CDR3: CASSLSGPYNEQFF. CDR3 in DNA: TGTGCCAGCAGTCTTAGCGGACCTTACAATGAGCAGTTCTTC.

The chain couples TRBV2 to TRBJ2-7, with TRBD1 identical over 8 bases. The CDR3 is made up of 14 amino acids. V trimming: 5 bases; J trimming: 5 bases; junction bases outside the gene matches: 8. Germline CDR1 and CDR2: SNHLY and FYNNEI. DNA for the CDR3: TGTGCCAGCAGTTCAAGGACAGGGAGCCACGAGCAGTACTTC. This sequence encodes CASSSRTGSHEQYF.